Listed here is a single TCR beta chain. The antigen is not known. The source of the sample is a study of T cells expressing NK-cell markers. Study at large: According to the study, TCR beta repertoires originated from sorted CD3+CD56+NKG2C+, CD3+CD56+NKG2C- and CD3+CD56-NKG2C+ T cells. Study-wide results and limits: In several donors, dominant CD3+CD56+NKG2C+ clonotypes ranked among the top 10 CD8+ clonotypes.

The CDR3 spans 15 residues. CDR1 and CDR2 from the germline V gene are MNHEY and SVGAGI. In generating TCR beta cDNA, 5'RACE template switching with UMIs was used. From the 5' RACE reads, TCRdb lists one entry per CDR3 protein and no DNA. In total, the table holds roughly 150,000 distinct CDR3 sequences. Material: blood T cells: a sorted CD56 or NKG2C T cell subset, CD4+ or CD8+ T cells, or bulk PBMC T cells (not recorded which). The gene calls are TRBV6-5 and TRBJ2-7. This receptor was obtained from a woman aged 18 to 75 in good health. The CDR3 sequence: CASSYDPGLTYEQYF.